This T cell receptor beta chain was captured by sequencing in a study of T cell changes during pregnancy in multiple sclerosis. Data came from immunoSEQ multiplex PCR; TCRdb stores just in-frame clones and leaves some out. In the table there are around 95,000 clones, around 94% of which are singletons. Germline V gene lookup returns CDR1 SGHRS and CDR2 YFSETQ. V was trimmed by 4 bases and J by 0 bases, leaving 11 bases between them. The CDR3 runs to 14 residues. The chain carries TRBV5-1 and TRBJ2-7; D is perhaps TRBD1 (6 bases). This receptor was taken from a female donor in good health, enrolled as a control in a pregnancy study. This specimen consisted of peripheral blood, obtained after pregnancy. This chain's CDR3 is CASSGGQSSYEQYF. As DNA, the CDR3 is TGCGCCAGCAGCGGGGGACAAAGCTCCTACGAGCAGTACTTC.